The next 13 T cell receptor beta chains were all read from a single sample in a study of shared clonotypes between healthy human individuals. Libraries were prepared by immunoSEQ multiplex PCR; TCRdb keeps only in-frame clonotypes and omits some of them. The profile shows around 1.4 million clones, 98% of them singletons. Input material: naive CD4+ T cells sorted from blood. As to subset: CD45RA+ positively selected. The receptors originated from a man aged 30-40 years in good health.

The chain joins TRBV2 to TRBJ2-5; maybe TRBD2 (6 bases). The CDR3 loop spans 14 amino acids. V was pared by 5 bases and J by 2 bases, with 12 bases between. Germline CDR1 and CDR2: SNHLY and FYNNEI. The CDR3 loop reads CASSLGGPQETQYF. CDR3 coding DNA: TGTGCCAGCAGTTTGGGGGGACCACAAGAGACCCAGTACTTC.

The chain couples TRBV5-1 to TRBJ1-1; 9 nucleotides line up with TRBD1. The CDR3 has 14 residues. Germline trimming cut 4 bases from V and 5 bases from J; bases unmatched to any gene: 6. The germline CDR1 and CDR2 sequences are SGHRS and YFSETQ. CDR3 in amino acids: CASSMTGGGTEAFF. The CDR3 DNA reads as TGCGCCAGCAGCATGACAGGGGGTGGAACTGAAGCTTTCTTT.

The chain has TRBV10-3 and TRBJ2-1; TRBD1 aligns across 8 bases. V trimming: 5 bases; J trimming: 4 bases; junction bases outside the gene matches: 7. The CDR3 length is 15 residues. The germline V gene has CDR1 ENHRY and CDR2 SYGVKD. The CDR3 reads CAISPGTGPYNEQFF. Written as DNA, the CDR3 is TGTGCCATCAGTCCCGGGACAGGACCTTACAATGAGCAGTTCTTC.

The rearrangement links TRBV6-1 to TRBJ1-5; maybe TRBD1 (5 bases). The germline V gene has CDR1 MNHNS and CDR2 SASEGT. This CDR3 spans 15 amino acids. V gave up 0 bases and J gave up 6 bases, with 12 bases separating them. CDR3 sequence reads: CASSEALEGLQPQHF. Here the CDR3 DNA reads TGTGCCAGCAGTGAAGCGTTGGAGGGACTTCAGCCCCAGCATTTT.

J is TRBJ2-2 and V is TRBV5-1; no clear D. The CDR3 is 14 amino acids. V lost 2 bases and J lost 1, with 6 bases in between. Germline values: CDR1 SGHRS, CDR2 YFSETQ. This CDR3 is CASSFSLNTGELFF. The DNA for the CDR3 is TGCGCCAGCAGCTTTTCACTGAACACCGGGGAGCTGTTTTTT. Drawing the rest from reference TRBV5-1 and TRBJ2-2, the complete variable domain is KAGVTQTPRYLIKTRGQQVTLSCSPISGHRSVSWYQQTPGQGLQFLFEYFSETQRNKGNFPGRFSGRQFSNSRSEMNVSTLELGDSALYLCASSFSLNTGELFFGEGSRLTVL.

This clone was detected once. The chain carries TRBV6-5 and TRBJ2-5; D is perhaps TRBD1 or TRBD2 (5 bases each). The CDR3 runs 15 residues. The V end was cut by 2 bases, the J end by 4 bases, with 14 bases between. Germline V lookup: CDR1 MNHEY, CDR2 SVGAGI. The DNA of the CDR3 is TGTGCCAGCAGTTACACGGGACGGTCCGGAGAGACCCAGTACTTC. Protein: CASSYTGRSGETQYF.

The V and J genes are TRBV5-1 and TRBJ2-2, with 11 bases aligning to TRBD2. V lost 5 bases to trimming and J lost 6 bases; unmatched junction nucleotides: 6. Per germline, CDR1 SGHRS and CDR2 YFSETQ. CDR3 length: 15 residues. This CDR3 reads CASSLLAGVSGELFF. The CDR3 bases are TGCGCCAGCAGTTTACTAGCGGGAGTCTCCGGGGAGCTGTTTTTT.

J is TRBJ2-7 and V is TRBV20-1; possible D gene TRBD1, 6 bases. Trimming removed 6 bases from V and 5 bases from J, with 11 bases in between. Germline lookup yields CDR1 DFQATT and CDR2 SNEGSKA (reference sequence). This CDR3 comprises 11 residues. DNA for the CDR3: TGCAGTGCCCAGGGGCACCACGAGCAGTACTTC. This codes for CSAQGHHEQYF.

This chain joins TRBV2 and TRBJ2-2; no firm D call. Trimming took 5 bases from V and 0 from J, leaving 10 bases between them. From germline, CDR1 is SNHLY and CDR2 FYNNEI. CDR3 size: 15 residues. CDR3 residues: CASSIQIPNTGELFF. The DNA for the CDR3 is TGTGCCAGCAGTATACAGATACCGAACACCGGGGAGCTGTTTTTT.

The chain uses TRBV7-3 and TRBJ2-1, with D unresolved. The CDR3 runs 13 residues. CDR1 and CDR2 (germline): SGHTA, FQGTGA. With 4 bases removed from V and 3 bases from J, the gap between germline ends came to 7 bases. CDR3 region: CASSSPDYNEQFF. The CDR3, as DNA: TGTGCCAGCAGCTCCCCGGACTACAATGAGCAGTTCTTC.

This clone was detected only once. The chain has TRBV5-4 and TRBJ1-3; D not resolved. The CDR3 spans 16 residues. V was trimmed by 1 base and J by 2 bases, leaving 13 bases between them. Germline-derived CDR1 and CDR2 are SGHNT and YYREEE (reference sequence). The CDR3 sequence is CASSLYRDNAGNTIYF. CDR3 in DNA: TGTGCCAGCAGCTTGTATCGGGATAATGCTGGAAACACCATATATTTT.

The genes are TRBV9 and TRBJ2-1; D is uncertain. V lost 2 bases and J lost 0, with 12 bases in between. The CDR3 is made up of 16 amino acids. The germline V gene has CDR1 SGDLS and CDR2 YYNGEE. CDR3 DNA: TGTGCCAGCAGCGTCGGCCCAATCTACTCCTACAATGAGCAGTTCTTC. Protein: CASSVGPIYSYNEQFF. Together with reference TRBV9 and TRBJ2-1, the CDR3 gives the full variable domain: DSGVTQTPKHLITATGQRVTLRCSPRSGDLSVYWYQQSLDQGLQFLIQYYNGEERAKGNILERFSAQQFPDLHSELNLSSLELGDSALYFCASSVGPIYSYNEQFFGPGTRLTVL.

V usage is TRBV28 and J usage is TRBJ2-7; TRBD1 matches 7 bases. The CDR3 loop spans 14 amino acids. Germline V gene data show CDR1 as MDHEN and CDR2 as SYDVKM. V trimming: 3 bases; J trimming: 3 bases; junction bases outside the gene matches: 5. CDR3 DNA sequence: TGTGCCAGCAGTTTGACAGGGCAGGGCTACGAGCAGTACTTC. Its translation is CASSLTGQGYEQYF.